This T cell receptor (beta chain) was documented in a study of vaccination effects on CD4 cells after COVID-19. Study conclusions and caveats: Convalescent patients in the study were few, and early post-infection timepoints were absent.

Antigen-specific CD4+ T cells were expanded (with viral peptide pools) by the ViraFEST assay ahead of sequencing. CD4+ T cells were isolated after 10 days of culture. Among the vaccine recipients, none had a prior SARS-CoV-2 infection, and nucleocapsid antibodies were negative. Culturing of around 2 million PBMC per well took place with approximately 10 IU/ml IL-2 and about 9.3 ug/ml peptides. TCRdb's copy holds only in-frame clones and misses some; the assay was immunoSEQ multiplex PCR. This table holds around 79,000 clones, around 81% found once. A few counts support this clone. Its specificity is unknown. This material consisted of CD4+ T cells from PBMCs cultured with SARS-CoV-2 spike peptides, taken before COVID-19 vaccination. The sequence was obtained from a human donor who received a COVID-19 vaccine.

The CDR3 sequence is CSVRQNTEAFF. CDR3 DNA: TGCAGCGTTAGACAGAACACTGAAGCTTTCTTT. The rearrangement uses TRBV29-1 and TRBJ1-1; D remains ambiguous. CDR3 size: 11 residues. Germline V gives CDR1 SQVTM, CDR2 ANQGSEA. V was shortened by 5 bases and J by 1 base, with 5 bases between the two germline ends.